The T cell receptor (beta chain) described here comes from a study of STAT5B mutations in CD4+ large granular lymphocyte leukemia. Study context: Healthy donors showed HLA-associated enrichment of the CDR3 'QG' motif.

Libraries were prepared by immunoSEQ multiplex PCR; TCRdb keeps only in-frame clonotypes and omits some of them. The sample contains more than 30,000 clones, around three quarters of which appear only once. Study-level points and caveats: Top patient clones used TRBV06 genes more often: 8/27 versus 2/35 in controls. Patient CD4-sorted repertoires looked more clonal than healthy CD4+ repertoires, even without putative leukemic clones. No patients shared main leukemic clonotypes, though 20% to 25% appeared at low frequency elsewhere.

CDR3 length: 14 amino acids. Trimming pared 3 bases from V and 4 bases from J, leaving 12 bases between. Germline CDR1 is LNHDA and CDR2 is SQIVND (reference sequence). A note on this clone: What it binds is unknown.

The gene calls are TRBV19 and TRBJ1-2; D possibly corresponds to TRBD1 (5 bases). The clonotype originates from a human donor in good health. The sequencing sample was made of CD4+ T cells from blood buffy coats. CDR3 DNA: TGTGCCAGTAGTATGGTCAGGGTCAGCTATGGCTACACCTTC. As protein: CASSMVRVSYGYTF.